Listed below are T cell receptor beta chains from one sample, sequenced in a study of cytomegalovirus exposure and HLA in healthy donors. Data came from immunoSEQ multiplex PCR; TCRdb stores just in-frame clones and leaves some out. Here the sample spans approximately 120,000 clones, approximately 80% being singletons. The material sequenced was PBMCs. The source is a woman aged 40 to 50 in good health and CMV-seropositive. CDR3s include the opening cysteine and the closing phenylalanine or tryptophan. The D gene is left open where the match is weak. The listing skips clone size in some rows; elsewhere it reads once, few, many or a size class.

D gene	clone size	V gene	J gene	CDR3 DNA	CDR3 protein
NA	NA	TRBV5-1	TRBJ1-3	TGCGCCAGCAGCGTAGTCTCTGGAAACACCATATATTTT	CASSVVSGNTIYF
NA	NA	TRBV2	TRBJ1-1	TGTGCCAGCAGTGAAAGTACAGTCGCAGGGTTT	CASSESTVAGF
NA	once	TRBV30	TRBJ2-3	TGTGCCTGGAGTGTCTCGGCAGATACGCAGTATTTT	CAWSVSADTQYF
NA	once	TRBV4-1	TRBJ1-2	TGCGCCAGCAGCCGCCTGTACTCGGGGGGCGGAGGCTACACCTTC	CASSRLYSGGGGYTF
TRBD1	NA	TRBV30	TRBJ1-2	TGTGCCTGGACGCCGGGACAGGGGACCAACTATGGCTACACCTTC	CAWTPGQGTNYGYTF
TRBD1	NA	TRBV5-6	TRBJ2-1	TGTGCCAGCAGCACCGGGACAGGGGGCAATGAGCAGTTCTTC	CASSTGTGGNEQFF
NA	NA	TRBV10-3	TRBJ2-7	TGTGCCATCAGCAGGGCGGTCGAGCAGTACTTC	CAISRAVEQYF
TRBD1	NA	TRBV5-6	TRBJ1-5	TGTGCCAGCAGCAACCGGGACAGTAGACAGCCCCAGCATTTT	CASSNRDSRQPQHF
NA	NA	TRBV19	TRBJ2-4	TGTGCCAGTAGTATCTCCAGGGAAAAGGGGAACATTCAGTACTTC	CASSISREKGNIQYF
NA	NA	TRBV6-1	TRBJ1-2	TGTGCCAGCAGTGAAGACCCCACAGGGTTGGGTGGCTACACCTTC	CASSEDPTGLGGYTF
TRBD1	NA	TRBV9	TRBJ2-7	TGTGCCAGCAGCGTAGCGGGACAGGGTCCCCACGAGCAGTACTTC	CASSVAGQGPHEQYF
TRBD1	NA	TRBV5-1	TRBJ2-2	TGCGCCAGCAGCCTGGACAGGGCGAGCACCGGGGAGCTGTTTTTT	CASSLDRASTGELFF
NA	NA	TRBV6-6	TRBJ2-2	TGTGCCAGCAGTTATGTCACCGGCACCGGGGAGCTGTTTTTT	CASSYVTGTGELFF
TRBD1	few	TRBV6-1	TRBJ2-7	TGTGCCAGCAGTGATTTAGGGGGCAGGTACGAGCAGTACTTC	CASSDLGGRYEQYF
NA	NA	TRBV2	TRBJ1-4	TGTGCCAGCAGTGAAGATTCGGGGTTTCTGTTTTTT	CASSEDSGFLFF
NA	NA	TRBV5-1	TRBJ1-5	TGCGCCAGCAGCTCCGACGGGGGGGCCCAGCATTTT	CASSSDGGAQHF
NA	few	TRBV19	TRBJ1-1	TGTGCCAGTACGTTCCTCCGGAACAGTGAAGCTTTCTTT	CASTFLRNSEAFF
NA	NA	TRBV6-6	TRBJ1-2	TGTGCCAGCAGTTACCCACAGGGTCGTGGCTACACCTTC	CASSYPQGRGYTF
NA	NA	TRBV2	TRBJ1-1	TGTGCCAGCAGTGAAAAGGACTTCGCGGGGCGACTGAACACTGAAGCTTTCTTT	CASSEKDFAGRLNTEAFF
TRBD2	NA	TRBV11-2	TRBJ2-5	TGTGCCACCAACCGACTAGCGGGGGGAACGGAGACCCAGTACTTC	CATNRLAGGTETQYF
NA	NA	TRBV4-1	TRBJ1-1	TGCGCCAGCAGCCAAGGACGTACAGTGAACACTGAAGCTTTCTTT	CASSQGRTVNTEAFF
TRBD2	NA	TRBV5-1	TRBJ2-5	TGCGCCAGCAGCTTGGCCACGGTAGCGGGGCTAGTCGGAGAGACCCAGTACTTC	CASSLATVAGLVGETQYF
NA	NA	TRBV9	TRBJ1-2	TGTGCCAGCAGCGTAGATGTGGGACTCTATGGCTACACCTTC	CASSVDVGLYGYTF
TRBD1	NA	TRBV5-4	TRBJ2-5	TGTGCCAGCAGTTCGACAGGGGGAGGAGAGACCCAGTACTTC	CASSSTGGGETQYF
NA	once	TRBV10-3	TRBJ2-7	TGTGCCATCAGTGAGTCCGGGAGCTGGGTAGGAGAGCAGTACTTC	CAISESGSWVGEQYF
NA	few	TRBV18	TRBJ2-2	TGTGCCAGCTCAAGTCAACAGGGTCACGGGGAGCTGTTTTTT	CASSSQQGHGELFF
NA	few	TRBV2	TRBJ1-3	TGTGCCAGCCGAGACGGGGGTAACACCATATATTTT	CASRDGGNTIYF
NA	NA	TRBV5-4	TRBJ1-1	TGTGCCAGCAGCCTGGGAGGGCGGAACACTGAAGCTTTCTTT	CASSLGGRNTEAFF
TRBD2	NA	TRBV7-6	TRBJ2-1	TGTGCCAGCAGCGCCGGACTAGCCATGGGGGTTAATAATGAGCAGTTCTTC	CASSAGLAMGVNNEQFF
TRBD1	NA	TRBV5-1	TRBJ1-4	TGCGCCAGCAGCTCGGGACAGAATAATGAAAAACTGTTTTTT	CASSSGQNNEKLFF
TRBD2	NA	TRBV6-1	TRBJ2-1	TGTGCCAGCAGGGTTGGGACTAGCGGATACAATGAGCAGTTCTTC	CASRVGTSGYNEQFF
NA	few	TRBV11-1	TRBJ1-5	TGTGCCAGCAGTTCCAGGGGTGGGCTGTATCAGCCCCAGCATTTT	CASSSRGGLYQPQHF
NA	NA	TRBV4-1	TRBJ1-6	TGCGCCAGCAGCCCCCGGTCTCGCGATAATTCACCCCTCCACTTT	CASSPRSRDNSPLHF
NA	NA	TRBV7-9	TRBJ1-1	TGTGCCAGCAGCTTAGCAGGAGAATCGGCTTTCTTT	CASSLAGESAFF
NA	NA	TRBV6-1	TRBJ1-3	TGTGCCACCTTGGTGGGCAGGGGATACACCATATATTTT	CATLVGRGYTIYF
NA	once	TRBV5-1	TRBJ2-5	TGCGCCAGCAGCTTGGACAGCCAAGAGACCCAGTACTTC	CASSLDSQETQYF
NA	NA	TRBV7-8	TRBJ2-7	TGTGCCAGCAGCTGGGCGATCTCAGGGAAGGAAGGTTACGAGCAGTACTTC	CASSWAISGKEGYEQYF
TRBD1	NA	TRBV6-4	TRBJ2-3	TGTGCCAGCAGGGCTGTTGAGGGGGCCATAGATACGCAGTATTTT	CASRAVEGAIDTQYF
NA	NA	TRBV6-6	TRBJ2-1	TGTGCCAGCAGTTACTCTGCCAGGGGCTATAATGATGAGCAGTTCTTC	CASSYSARGYNDEQFF
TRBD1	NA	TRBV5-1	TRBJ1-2	TGCGCCAGCAGCTTGGAACAGGGGGCGCGCGGCTACACCTTC	CASSLEQGARGYTF
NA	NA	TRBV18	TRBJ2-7	TGTGCCAGCTCACAGGGGACATCCTACGAGCAGTACTTC	CASSQGTSYEQYF
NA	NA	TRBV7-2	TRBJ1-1	TGTGCCAGCACCGCAATCGGACAGTCTGGGAACACTGAAGCTTTCTTT	CASTAIGQSGNTEAFF
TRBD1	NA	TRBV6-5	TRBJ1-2	TGTGCCAGCAGTTTTCGGGAGGGGGCTGGCTACACCTTC	CASSFREGAGYTF
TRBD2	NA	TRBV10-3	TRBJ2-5	TGTGCCATCAGTGAGTCGGCGGGGGGTCAAGAGACCCAGTACTTC	CAISESAGGQETQYF
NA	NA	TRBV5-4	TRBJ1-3	TGTGCCAGCACCCGGAGAGGGCCGATGTCTGGAAACACCATATATTTT	CASTRRGPMSGNTIYF
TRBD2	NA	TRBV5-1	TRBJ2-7	TGCGCCAGCAGCGCCAGCGGGGGGTCTACCTACGAGCAGTACTTC	CASSASGGSTYEQYF
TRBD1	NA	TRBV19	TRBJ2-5	TGTGCCAGTAGTAGCGGGACAGGGGCTGGGGAGACCCAGTACTTC	CASSSGTGAGETQYF
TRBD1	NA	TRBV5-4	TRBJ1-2	TGTGCCAGCAGCTTGGGACAGGGCGATGGCTACACCTTC	CASSLGQGDGYTF
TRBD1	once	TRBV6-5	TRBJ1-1	TGTGCCAGCAGTTACTCAATTGAGGGGACAGGGGAGACTTTCTTT	CASSYSIEGTGETFF
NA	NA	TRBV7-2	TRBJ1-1	TGTGCCAGCAGCCCGGGACAAACGAACACTGAAGCTTTCTTT	CASSPGQTNTEAFF
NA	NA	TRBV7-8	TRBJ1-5	TGTGCCAGCAGCTCCCGGACAGCAGAAGGTAGCAATCAGCCCCAGCATTTT	CASSSRTAEGSNQPQHF
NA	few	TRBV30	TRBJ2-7	TGTGCCTGGGCCGACAGTTACGAGCAGTACTTC	CAWADSYEQYF
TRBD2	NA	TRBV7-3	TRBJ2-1	TGTGCCAGCAGCCCCACTAGCGGGGCCTACAATGAGCAGTTCTTC	CASSPTSGAYNEQFF
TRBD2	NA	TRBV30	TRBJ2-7	TGTGCCTGGAGGCCTCCGGGACTAGCGGCCTACGAGCAGTACTTC	CAWRPPGLAAYEQYF
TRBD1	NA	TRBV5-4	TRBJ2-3	TGTGCCAGCAGCGTCGATAGGGGGCGCGATACGCAGTATTTT	CASSVDRGRDTQYF